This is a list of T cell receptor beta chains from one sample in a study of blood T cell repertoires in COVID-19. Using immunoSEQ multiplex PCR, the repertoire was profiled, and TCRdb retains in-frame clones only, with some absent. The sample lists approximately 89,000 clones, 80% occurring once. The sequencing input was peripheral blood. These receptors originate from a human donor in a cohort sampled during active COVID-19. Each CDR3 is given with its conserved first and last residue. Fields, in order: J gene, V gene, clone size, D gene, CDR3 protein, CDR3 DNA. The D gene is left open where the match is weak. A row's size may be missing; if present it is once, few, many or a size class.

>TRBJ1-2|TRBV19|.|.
CASSRTTGSNYGYTF
TGTGCCAGTAGTAGGACGACAGGATCTAACTATGGCTACACCTTC
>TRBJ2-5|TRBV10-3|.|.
CAIRRDGETQYF
TGTGCCATCAGGAGGGATGGAGAGACCCAGTACTTC
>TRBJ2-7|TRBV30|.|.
CALGLPREQYF
TGTGCCCTAGGACTTCCGCGCGAGCAGTACTTC
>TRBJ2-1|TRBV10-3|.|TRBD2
CAVLAGAEQFF
TGTGCCGTGCTAGCGGGGGCTGAGCAGTTCTTC
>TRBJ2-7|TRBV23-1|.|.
CASSPLCYEQYF
TGCGCCAGCAGTCCTCTCTGCTACGAGCAGTACTTC
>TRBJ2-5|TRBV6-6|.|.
CASSYLGAAVQETQYF
TGTGCCAGCAGTTACTTGGGGGCAGCTGTCCAAGAGACCCAGTACTTC
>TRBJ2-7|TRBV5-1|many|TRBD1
CASSLSPTGVAYEQYF
TGCGCCAGCAGCCTTTCCCCGACAGGGGTTGCCTACGAGCAGTACTTC
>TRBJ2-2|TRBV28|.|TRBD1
CASSRDRFTGELFF
TGTGCCAGCAGCCGGGACAGGTTTACCGGGGAGCTGTTTTTT
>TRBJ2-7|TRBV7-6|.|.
CASSLAGSYEQYF
TGTGCCAGCAGCTTAGCCGGCTCCTACGAGCAGTACTTC
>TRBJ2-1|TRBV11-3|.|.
CRQPGPFEQFF
TGTCGCCAGCCAGGCCCCTTTGAGCAGTTCTTC
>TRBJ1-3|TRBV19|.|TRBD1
CASSDRGRNTIYF
TGTGCCAGTAGCGACAGGGGAAGAAACACCATATATTTT
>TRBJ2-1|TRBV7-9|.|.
CASSPPPGPSYNEQFF
TGTGCCAGCAGCCCACCACCGGGTCCTAGCTACAATGAGCAGTTCTTC
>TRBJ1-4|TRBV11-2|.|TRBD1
CASSQGVLREKLFF
TGTGCCAGCAGCCAGGGGGTCCTCAGGGAAAAACTGTTTTTT
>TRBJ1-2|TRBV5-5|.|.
CASSLIGDYTF
TGTGCCAGCAGCTTGATCGGTGACTACACCTTC
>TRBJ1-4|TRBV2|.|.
CASQLSTNEKLFF
TGTGCCAGCCAACTCTCAACTAATGAAAAACTGTTTTTT
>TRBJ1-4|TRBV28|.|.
CASSFGGSEKLFF
TGTGCCAGCAGTTTCGGAGGGAGTGAAAAACTGTTTTTT
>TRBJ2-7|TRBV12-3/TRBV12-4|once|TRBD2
CASSLLAGAEQYF
TGTGCCAGCAGTCTCCTAGCGGGAGCCGAGCAGTACTTC
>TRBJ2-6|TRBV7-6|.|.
CASSLGTGYLSGANVLTF
TGTGCCAGCAGCTTAGGTACAGGGTATCTTTCTGGGGCCAACGTCCTGACTTTC
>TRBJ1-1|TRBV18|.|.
CASSPNAGMNTEAFF
TGTGCCAGCTCACCAAACGCGGGAATGAACACTGAAGCTTTCTTT
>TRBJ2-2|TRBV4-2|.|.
CASSQRQGSSGELFF
TGTGCCAGCAGCCAACGGCAGGGTAGCTCCGGGGAGCTGTTTTTT
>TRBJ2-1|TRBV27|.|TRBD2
CASSSRLAGFSYNEQFF
TGTGCCAGCAGTTCTCGACTAGCGGGTTTCTCCTACAATGAGCAGTTCTTC
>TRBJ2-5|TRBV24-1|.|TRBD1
CATSAGQGAVGETQYF
TGTGCCACCAGTGCGGGACAGGGGGCAGTCGGGGAGACCCAGTACTTC
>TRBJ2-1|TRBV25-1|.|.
CASSPPGFSYNEQFF
TGTGCCAGCAGTCCGCCGGGTTTCTCCTACAATGAGCAGTTCTTC
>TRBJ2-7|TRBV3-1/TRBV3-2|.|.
CASSQDPGQVSYEQYF
TGTGCCAGCAGCCAGGACCCGGGACAAGTCTCCTACGAGCAGTACTTC
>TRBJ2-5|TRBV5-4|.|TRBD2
CASSSGLAGGSETQYF
TGTGCCAGCAGCTCCGGACTAGCGGGAGGGAGTGAGACCCAGTACTTC
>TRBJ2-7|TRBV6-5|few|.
CASSYSTEQYF
TGTGCCAGCAGTTACTCGACTGAGCAGTACTTC
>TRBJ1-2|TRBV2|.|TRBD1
CASSRDSSYGYTF
TGTGCCAGCAGTAGGGACAGTTCATATGGCTACACCTTC
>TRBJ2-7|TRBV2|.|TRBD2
CASSSWASGSYEQYF
TGTGCCAGCTCTTCATGGGCTAGCGGATCCTACGAGCAGTACTTC
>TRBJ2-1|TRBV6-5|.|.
CASGEVVGSEQFF
TGTGCCAGCGGGGAGGTAGTGGGCAGTGAGCAGTTCTTC
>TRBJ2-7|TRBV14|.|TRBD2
CASSQDLLSGSSYEQYF
TGTGCCAGCAGCCAAGATCTTCTGAGCGGGAGTAGTTACGAGCAGTACTTC
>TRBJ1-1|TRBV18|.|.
CASSPAGTEAFF
TGTGCCAGCTCACCGGCTGGCACTGAAGCTTTCTTT
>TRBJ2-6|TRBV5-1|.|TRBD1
CASSLAEDRGSGANVLTF
TGCGCCAGCAGCTTGGCCGAGGACAGGGGGTCTGGGGCCAACGTCCTGACTTTC
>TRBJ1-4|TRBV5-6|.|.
CASSLGDRYSREKLFF
TGTGCCAGCAGCTTGGGCGACAGGTACTCCCGGGAAAAACTGTTTTTT
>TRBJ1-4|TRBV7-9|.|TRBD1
CASSLTGQENEKLFF
TGTGCCAGCAGCTTAACCGGACAGGAAAATGAAAAACTGTTTTTT
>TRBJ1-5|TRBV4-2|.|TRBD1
CASSQEERTGGIQPQHF
TGTGCCAGCAGCCAAGAAGAAAGGACAGGGGGGATTCAGCCCCAGCATTTT
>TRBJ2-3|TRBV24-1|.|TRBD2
CATSSSWASGRAIDTQYF
TGTGCCACCAGTAGTTCCTGGGCTAGCGGGAGGGCCATAGATACGCAGTATTTT
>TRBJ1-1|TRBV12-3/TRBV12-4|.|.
CASSYGGQEAFF
TGTGCCAGCAGTTATGGAGGCCAAGAAGCTTTCTTT
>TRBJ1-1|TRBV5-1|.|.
CASNVQGKMNTEAFF
TGCGCCAGCAACGTGCAGGGGAAAATGAACACTGAAGCTTTCTTT
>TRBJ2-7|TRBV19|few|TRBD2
CASSTSGKEQYF
TGTGCCAGTAGTACTAGCGGGAAGGAGCAGTACTTC
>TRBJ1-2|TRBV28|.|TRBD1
CASSSPGTAYGYTF
TGTGCCAGCAGTTCCCCCGGGACAGCCTATGGCTACACCTTC
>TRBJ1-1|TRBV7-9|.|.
CASSFKGGTEAFF
TGTGCCAGCAGCTTTAAAGGGGGCACTGAAGCTTTCTTT
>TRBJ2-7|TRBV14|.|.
CASRLGGRGYEQYF
TGTGCCAGCAGGCTCGGGGGCAGGGGGTACGAGCAGTACTTC
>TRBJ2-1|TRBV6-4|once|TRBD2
CASSPTGTSGSFGEQFF
TGTGCCAGCAGTCCCACCGGGACTAGCGGCTCCTTTGGGGAGCAGTTCTTC
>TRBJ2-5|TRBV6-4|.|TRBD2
CASTKGLAGVETQYF
TGTGCCAGCACCAAGGGGCTAGCGGGAGTGGAGACCCAGTACTTC
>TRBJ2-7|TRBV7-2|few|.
CASSWTGYEQYF
TGTGCCAGCAGCTGGACTGGCTACGAGCAGTACTTC
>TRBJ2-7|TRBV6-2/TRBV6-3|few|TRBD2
CASSQGLAGLLGQYF
TGTGCCAGCAGTCAGGGACTAGCGGGCCTCCTTGGGCAGTACTTC
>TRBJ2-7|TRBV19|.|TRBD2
CATDSGASYEQYF
TGTGCCACAGATAGCGGGGCATCCTACGAGCAGTACTTC
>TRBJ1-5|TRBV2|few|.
CASRSERGRNQPQHF
TGTGCCAGCAGATCAGAAAGGGGCAGGAATCAGCCCCAGCATTTT
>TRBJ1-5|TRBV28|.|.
CASSKGNQPQHF
TGTGCCAGCAGCAAGGGGAATCAGCCCCAGCATTTT
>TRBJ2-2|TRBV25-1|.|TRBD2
CASGITSGRASDTGELFF
TGTGCCAGCGGTATAACTAGCGGGAGGGCCAGTGACACCGGGGAGCTGTTTTTT